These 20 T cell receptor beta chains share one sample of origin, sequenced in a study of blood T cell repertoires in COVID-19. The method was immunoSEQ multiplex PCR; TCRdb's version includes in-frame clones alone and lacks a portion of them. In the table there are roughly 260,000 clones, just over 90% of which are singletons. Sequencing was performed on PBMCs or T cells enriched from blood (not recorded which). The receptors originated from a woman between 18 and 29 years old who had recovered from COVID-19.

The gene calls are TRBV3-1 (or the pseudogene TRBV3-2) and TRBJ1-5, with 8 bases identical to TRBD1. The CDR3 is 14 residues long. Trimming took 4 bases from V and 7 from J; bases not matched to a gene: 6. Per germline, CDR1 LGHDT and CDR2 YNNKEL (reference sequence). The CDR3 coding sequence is TGTGCCAGCAGCCGAACAGGGGGTCCACAGCCCCAGCATTTT. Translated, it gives CASSRTGGPQPQHF.

The CDR3 sequence is CASSSSSGSVDYEQYF. The CDR3 nucleotides are TGTGCCAGTAGTTCCTCTAGCGGGAGTGTAGACTACGAGCAGTACTTC. This sequence joins TRBV19 and TRBJ2-7; 10 bases match TRBD2. The CDR3 has 16 residues. V was pared by 5 bases and J by 3 bases, with 10 bases of the junction left unmatched. Germline V gives CDR1 LNHDA, CDR2 SQIVND (reference sequence).

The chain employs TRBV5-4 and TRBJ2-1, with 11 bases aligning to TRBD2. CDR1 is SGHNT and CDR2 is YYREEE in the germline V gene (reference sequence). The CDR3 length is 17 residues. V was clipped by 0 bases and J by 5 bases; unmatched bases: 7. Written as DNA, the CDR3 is TGTGCCAGCAGCTTGGTTAGCGGGAGGGCCCAAAACAATGAGCAGTTCTTC. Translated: CASSLVSGRAQNNEQFF.

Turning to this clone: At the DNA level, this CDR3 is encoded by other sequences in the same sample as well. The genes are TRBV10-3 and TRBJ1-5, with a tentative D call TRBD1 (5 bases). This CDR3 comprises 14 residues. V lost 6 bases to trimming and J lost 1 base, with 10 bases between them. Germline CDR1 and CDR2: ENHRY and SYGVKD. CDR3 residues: CAISEGSSNQPQHF. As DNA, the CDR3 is TGTGCCATCAGCGAGGGGAGCAGCAATCAGCCCCAGCATTTT.

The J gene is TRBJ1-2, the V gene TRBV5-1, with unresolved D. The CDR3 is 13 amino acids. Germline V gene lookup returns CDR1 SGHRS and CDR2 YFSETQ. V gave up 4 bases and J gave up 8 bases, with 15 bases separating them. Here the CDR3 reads CASSRTSLEGYTF. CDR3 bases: TGCGCCAGCAGCCGGACCTCACTAGAGGGCTACACCTTC.

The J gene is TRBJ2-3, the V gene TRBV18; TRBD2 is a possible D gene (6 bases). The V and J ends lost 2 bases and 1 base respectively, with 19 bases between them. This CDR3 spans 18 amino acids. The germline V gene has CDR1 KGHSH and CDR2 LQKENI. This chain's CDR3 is CASSPIVGGPLGTDTQYF. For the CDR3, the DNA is TGTGCCAGCTCACCAATAGTTGGAGGGCCGTTGGGCACAGATACGCAGTATTTT.

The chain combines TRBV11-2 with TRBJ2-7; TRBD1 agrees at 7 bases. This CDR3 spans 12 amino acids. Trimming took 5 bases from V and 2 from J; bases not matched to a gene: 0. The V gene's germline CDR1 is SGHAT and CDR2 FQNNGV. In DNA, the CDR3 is TGTGCCAGCAGCGGGACAGCCTACGAGCAGTACTTC. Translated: CASSGTAYEQYF. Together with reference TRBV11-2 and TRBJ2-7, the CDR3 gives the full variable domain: EAGVAQSPRYKIIEKRQSVAFWCNPISGHATLYWYQQILGQGPKLLIQFQNNGVVDDSQLPKDRFSAERLKGVDSTLKIQPAKLEDSAVYLCASSGTAYEQYFGPGTRLTVT.

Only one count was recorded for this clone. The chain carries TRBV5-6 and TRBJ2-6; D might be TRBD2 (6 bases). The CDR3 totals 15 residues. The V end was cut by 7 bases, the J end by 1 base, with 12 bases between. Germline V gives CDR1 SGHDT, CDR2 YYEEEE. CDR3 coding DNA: TGTGCCAGCTCGGGACTCCTATCTGGGGCCAACGTCCTGACTTTC. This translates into CASSGLLSGANVLTF.

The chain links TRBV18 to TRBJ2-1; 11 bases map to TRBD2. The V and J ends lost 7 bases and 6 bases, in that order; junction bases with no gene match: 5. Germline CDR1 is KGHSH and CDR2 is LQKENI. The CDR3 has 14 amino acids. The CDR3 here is CASFTTSGSNEQFF. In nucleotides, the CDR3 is TGTGCCAGCTTCACCACTAGCGGGAGCAATGAGCAGTTCTTC.

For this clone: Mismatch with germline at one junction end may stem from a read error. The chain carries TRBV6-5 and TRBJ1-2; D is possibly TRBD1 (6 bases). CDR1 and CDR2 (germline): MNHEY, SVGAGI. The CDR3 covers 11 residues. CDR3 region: CASRPGQRASF. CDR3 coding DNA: TGTGCCAGCAGACCGGGACAAAGGGCAAGCTTC.

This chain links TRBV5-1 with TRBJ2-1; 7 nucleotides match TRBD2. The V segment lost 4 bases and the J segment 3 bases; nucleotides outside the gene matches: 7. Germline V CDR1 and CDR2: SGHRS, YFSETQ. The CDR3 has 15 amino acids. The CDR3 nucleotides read TGCGCCAGCAGCCCTCTGGCGGGGGTCTACAATGAGCAGTTCTTC. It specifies CASSPLAGVYNEQFF.

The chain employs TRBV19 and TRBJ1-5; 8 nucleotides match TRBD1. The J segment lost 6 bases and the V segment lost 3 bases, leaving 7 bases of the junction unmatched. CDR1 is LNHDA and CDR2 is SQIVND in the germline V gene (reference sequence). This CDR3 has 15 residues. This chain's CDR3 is CASSIATGAAQPQHF. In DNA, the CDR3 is TGTGCCAGTAGTATTGCGACAGGGGCGGCTCAGCCCCAGCATTTT.

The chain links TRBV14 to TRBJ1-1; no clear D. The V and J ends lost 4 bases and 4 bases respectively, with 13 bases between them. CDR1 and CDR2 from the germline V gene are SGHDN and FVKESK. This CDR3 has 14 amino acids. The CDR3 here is CASSLREVPTEAFF. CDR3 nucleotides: TGTGCCAGCAGCCTGCGAGAGGTCCCCACTGAAGCTTTCTTT.

The chain's CDR3 is CATSDYRDDYTF. The CDR3 DNA follows: TGTGCCACCAGTGATTACAGGGACGACTACACCTTC. This chain links TRBV24-1 with TRBJ1-2; the D gene is possibly TRBD1 (6 bases). The CDR3 runs 12 residues. The V and J ends lost 2 bases and 10 bases respectively, with 10 bases between them. Per the germline V gene, CDR1 is KGHDR and CDR2 is SFDVKD.

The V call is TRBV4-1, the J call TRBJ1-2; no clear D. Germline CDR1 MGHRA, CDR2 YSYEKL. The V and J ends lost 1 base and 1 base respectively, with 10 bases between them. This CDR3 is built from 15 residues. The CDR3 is CASSQGGGLNYGYTF. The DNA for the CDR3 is TGCGCCAGCAGCCAAGGAGGAGGCCTTAACTATGGCTACACCTTC.

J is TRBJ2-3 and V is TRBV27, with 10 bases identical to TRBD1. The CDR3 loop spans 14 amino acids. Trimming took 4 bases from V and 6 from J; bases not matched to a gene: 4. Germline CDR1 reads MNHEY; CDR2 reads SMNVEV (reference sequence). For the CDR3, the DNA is TGTGCCAGCAGTTCCGGGACAGGGGTGGATACGCAGTATTTT. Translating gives CASSSGTGVDTQYF.

CDR3 amino acids: CASSQDGRGQTQYF. CDR3 nucleotides: TGTGCCAGCAGCCAAGATGGGAGGGGCCAAACGCAGTATTTT. The rearrangement joins TRBV4-2 to TRBJ2-3; TRBD2 matches 7 bases. Germline V lookup: CDR1 LGHNA, CDR2 YNFKEQ. This CDR3 is built from 14 residues. V shed 0 bases and J 9 bases; nucleotides not matched to a gene: 6.

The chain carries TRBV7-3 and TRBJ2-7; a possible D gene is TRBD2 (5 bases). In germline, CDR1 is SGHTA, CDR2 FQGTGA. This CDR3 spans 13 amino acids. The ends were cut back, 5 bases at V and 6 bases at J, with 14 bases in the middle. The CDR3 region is CASSPTAGGEQYF. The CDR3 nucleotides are TGTGCCAGCAGCCCAACGGCGGGCGGCGAGCAGTACTTC.

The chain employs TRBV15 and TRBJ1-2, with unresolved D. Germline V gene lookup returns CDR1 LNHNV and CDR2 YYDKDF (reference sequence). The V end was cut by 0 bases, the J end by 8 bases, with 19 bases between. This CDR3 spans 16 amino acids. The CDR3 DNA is TGTGCCACCAGCAGAGATACATGGGGAGGGTCAGGAGGCTACACCTTC. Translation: CATSRDTWGGSGGYTF.

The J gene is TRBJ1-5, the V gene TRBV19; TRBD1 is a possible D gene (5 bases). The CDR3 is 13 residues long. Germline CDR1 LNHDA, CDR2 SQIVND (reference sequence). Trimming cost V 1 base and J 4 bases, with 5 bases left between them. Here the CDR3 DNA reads TGTGCCAGTAGTATAGGACAGAATCAGCCCCAGCATTTT. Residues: CASSIGQNQPQHF. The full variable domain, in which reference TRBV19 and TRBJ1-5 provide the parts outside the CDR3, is DGGITQSPKYLFRKEGQNVTLSCEQNLNHDAMYWYRQDPGQGLRLIYYSQIVNDFQKGDIAEGYSVSREKKESFPLTVTSAQKNPTAFYLCASSIGQNQPQHFGDGTRLSIL.